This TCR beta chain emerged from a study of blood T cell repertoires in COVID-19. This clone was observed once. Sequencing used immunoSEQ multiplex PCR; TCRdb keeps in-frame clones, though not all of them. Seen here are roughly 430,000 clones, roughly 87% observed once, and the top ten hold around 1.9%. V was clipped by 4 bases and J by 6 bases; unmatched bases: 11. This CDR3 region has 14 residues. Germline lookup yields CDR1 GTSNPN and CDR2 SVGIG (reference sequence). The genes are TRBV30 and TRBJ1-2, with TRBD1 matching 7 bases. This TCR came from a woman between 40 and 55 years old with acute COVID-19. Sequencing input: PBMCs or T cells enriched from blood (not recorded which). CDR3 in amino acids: CAWTSGQINHGYTF. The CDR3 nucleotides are TGTGCCTGGACTTCGGGACAGATAAACCATGGCTACACCTTC.